This is a list of T cell receptor beta chains from one sample in a study of blood T cell repertoires in COVID-19. Here immunoSEQ multiplex PCR was the method, and the copy in TCRdb shows in-frame clones only, minus some. Among 200,000 to 250,000 clones, more than 75% were seen once, and the ten largest hold roughly 2%. The sample was PBMCs or T cells enriched from blood (not recorded which). These receptors all come from a woman between 50 and 59 years old who had recovered from COVID-19. Each CDR3 is given with its conserved first and last residue. A D gene is named only where the DNA matches it firmly. Clone size is shown for a subset of rows, as once, few, many or a class of expanded clone.

TRBV2	TRBJ2-7	NA	TRBD1	TGTGCCAGCAGTGTTCCTTTGGTTTGGGGACAGGGGACCCACGAGCAGTACTTC	CASSVPLVWGQGTHEQYF
TRBV7-9	TRBJ1-2	NA	TRBD1	TGTGCCAGCAGCGCACAGGGGGCCTATGGCTACACCTTC	CASSAQGAYGYTF
TRBV7-3	TRBJ2-1	NA	NA	TGTGCCAGCAGCTTACGGTCCGAGCAGTTCTTC	CASSLRSEQFF
TRBV7-3	TRBJ2-2	NA	TRBD2	TGTGCCAGCAGCTCCCAGCGGGGGCGGCCCGGGGAGCTGTTTTTT	CASSSQRGRPGELFF
TRBV19	TRBJ1-5	NA	NA	TGTGCCAGTAGTATCGTGGGGGGTTTGGGCAATCAGCCCCAGCATTTT	CASSIVGGLGNQPQHF
TRBV19	TRBJ1-3	few	NA	TGTGCCAGTAGTAGGGTCAGAGACTTCATCTCTGGAAACACCATATATTTT	CASSRVRDFISGNTIYF
TRBV19	TRBJ2-3	NA	NA	TGTGCCAGTAGTCCGAGCACAGATACGCAGTATTTT	CASSPSTDTQYF
TRBV6-5	TRBJ2-7	NA	NA	TGTGCCAGCAGTTACTCGCGACAGGCAACCTACGAGCAGTACTTC	CASSYSRQATYEQYF
TRBV19	TRBJ1-1	NA	TRBD1	TGTGCCAGTAGTACCCAGGGGGGCACTGAAGCTTTCTTT	CASSTQGGTEAFF
TRBV20-1	TRBJ1-2	NA	TRBD1	TGCAGTGCTAGTCCCCGGGACAGGACTAACTATGGCTACACCTTC	CSASPRDRTNYGYTF
TRBV11-3	TRBJ2-7	NA	NA	TGTGCCTTCCCCCGGCAGGGTCGAATTGGCTACGAGCAGTACTTC	CAFPRQGRIGYEQYF
TRBV6-2/TRBV6-3	TRBJ2-7	NA	NA	TGTGCCAGCAGTTACCCGGTCTACGAGCAGTACTTC	CASSYPVYEQYF
TRBV5-8	TRBJ1-2	NA	NA	TGTGCCAGCAAAATGGGGGGGTATGGCTACACCTTC	CASKMGGYGYTF
TRBV29-1	TRBJ2-7	many	TRBD2	TGCAGCGTTGATCTGTTAGCGGGTCCCTACGAGCAGTACTTC	CSVDLLAGPYEQYF
TRBV1	TRBJ1-3	NA	NA	TGCACCCGACGGGGGGCCATATATTTT	CTRRGAIYF
TRBV25-1	TRBJ2-7	NA	TRBD1	TGTGCCAGCAGTCTGGGGGACAGGGAGTACGAGCAGTACTTC	CASSLGDREYEQYF
TRBV27	TRBJ1-3	NA	NA	TGTGCCAGCAGTTTGGAGGGGCCGCTCTCTGGAAACACCATATATTTT	CASSLEGPLSGNTIYF
TRBV6-5	TRBJ2-2	NA	TRBD2	TGTGCCAACCCTGGACTAGCGGGAGGGTTTGGGGAGCTGTTTTTT	CANPGLAGGFGELFF
TRBV11-2	TRBJ1-1	NA	TRBD1	TGTGCCAGCAGCGTCCCGACAGGGAGCACTGAAGCTTTCTTT	CASSVPTGSTEAFF
TRBV9	TRBJ1-5	NA	TRBD1	TGTGCCAGCAGCGCCGGACAGGCTAGCAATCAGCCCCAGCATTTT	CASSAGQASNQPQHF
TRBV5-4	TRBJ2-1	NA	TRBD1	TGTGCCAGCAGCTGGGGACAGCTTGAGCAGTTCTTC	CASSWGQLEQFF
TRBV24-1	TRBJ2-1	once	TRBD2	TGTGCCACCAGTGCGCCGGGCGGGAGGGCCAAAGGTAATGAGCAGTTCTTC	CATSAPGGRAKGNEQFF
TRBV7-9	TRBJ1-2	NA	TRBD1	TGTGCCAGCAGACCGGGACAGGAGGGCCCTACCTCTGGCTACACCTTC	CASRPGQEGPTSGYTF
TRBV6-6	TRBJ1-6	NA	NA	TGTGCCAGCAGTCCCCCCCCTCGGAGGCGGGCACTTGGGAACAATTCACCCCTCCACTTT	CASSPPPRRRALGNNSPLHF
TRBV20-1	TRBJ1-2	NA	NA	TGCAGTGCTAGAGGTGCGAGAGGCTACACCTTC	CSARGARGYTF
TRBV18	TRBJ1-5	NA	NA	TGTGCCAGCTCACAGGGGATGGATCAGCCCCAGCATTTT	CASSQGMDQPQHF
TRBV29-1	TRBJ1-1	NA	NA	TGCAGCGTTGAGCAGGTCAGGGATAGTGAAGCTTTCTTT	CSVEQVRDSEAFF
TRBV7-2	TRBJ1-4	NA	TRBD1	TGTGCCAGCAGCCTGGGACAGGGGGCCCGCCGGGAAAAACTGTTTTTT	CASSLGQGARREKLFF
TRBV11-3	TRBJ2-3	NA	NA	TGTGCCAGCAGCGGGGGCAGGGTCACAGATACGCAGTATTTT	CASSGGRVTDTQYF
TRBV15	TRBJ2-3	NA	TRBD1	TGTGCCATAAGACAGGGAATGATGGATACGCAGTATTTT	CAIRQGMMDTQYF
TRBV27	TRBJ2-1	NA	NA	TGTGCCAGCACCCGGGGGACTTCCTACAATGAGCAGTTCTTC	CASTRGTSYNEQFF
TRBV7-3	TRBJ2-7	NA	NA	TGTGCCAGCAGCTTAGGATTGACGGGGGAGCAGTACTTC	CASSLGLTGEQYF
TRBV5-1	TRBJ2-2	NA	NA	TGCGCCAGCAGCTCGCAGGGTTCGGGGAACACCGGGGAGCTGTTTTTT	CASSSQGSGNTGELFF
TRBV19	TRBJ1-2	once	TRBD1	TGTGCCAGTAGGATCGGACAGGGCCGGAACTATGGCTACACCTTC	CASRIGQGRNYGYTF
TRBV29-1	TRBJ2-7	NA	TRBD2	TGCAGCGTTGTAACTAGCGGGAGGAGGAACCGCTACGAGCAGTACTTC	CSVVTSGRRNRYEQYF
TRBV7-2	TRBJ1-2	NA	TRBD1	TGTGCCAGCAGCTTCGGACAGGGCCGCTATGGCTACACCTTC	CASSFGQGRYGYTF
TRBV11-3	TRBJ1-6	NA	NA	TGTGCCAGCAGCCCCCAGGGCGGACATTCACCCCTCCACTTT	CASSPQGGHSPLHF
TRBV7-9	TRBJ2-7	once	TRBD1	TGTGCCAGCAGCTACCCGGGACAGCGATCCTCCTACGAGCAGTACTTC	CASSYPGQRSSYEQYF
TRBV10-3	TRBJ2-7	few	TRBD2	TGTGCCATCAGTGATGGGGGGGTCTCCTACGAGCAGTACTTC	CAISDGGVSYEQYF
TRBV6-2/TRBV6-3	TRBJ1-5	NA	NA	TGTGCCAGCAGCCCCACTCCGGGACTGGAACCCGATCAGCCCCAGCATTTT	CASSPTPGLEPDQPQHF
TRBV7-2	TRBJ1-2	NA	NA	TGTGCCAGCAGCTTGTGGAAGGGGGACTATGGCTACACCTTC	CASSLWKGDYGYTF
TRBV7-8	TRBJ2-1	once	TRBD2	TGTGCCAGCAGCCGACTAGCGGGCTCGACAGAGCAGTTCTTC	CASSRLAGSTEQFF
TRBV6-5	TRBJ1-4	once	NA	TGTGCCAGCAGGCGGGGATTTAATGAAAAACTGTTTTTT	CASRRGFNEKLFF
TRBV28	TRBJ2-3	NA	TRBD2	TGTGCCAGCAGTACCCCACTAGCGGGAGGTCCAGATACGCAGTATTTT	CASSTPLAGGPDTQYF
TRBV7-8	TRBJ1-2	NA	NA	TGTGCCAGCAGCCGGACAGTTAACTATGGCTACACCTTC	CASSRTVNYGYTF